One sample yielded the 17 T cell receptor beta chains listed below, sequenced in a study of T-cell memory formation after mild COVID-19. One entry per CDR3 protein results from TCRdb running MiXCR on the 5' RACE reads. Of some 50,000 distinct CDR3 sequences detected, roughly 12% appear once; the ten largest clones hold almost 25%. Sequenced input: PBMCs or a T cell subset sorted from them (not recorded which). These receptors all stem from a young man who had mild COVID-19 (a few samples of this study predate the infection). Cell type and time point are not known.

The chain employs TRBV4-3 and TRBJ2-7; D may correspond to TRBD1 or TRBD2 (7 bases each). V dropped 3 bases and J dropped 4 bases, with 19 bases sitting between them. The germline V gene encodes CDR1 LGHNA and CDR2 YSLEER. This CDR3 region has 16 residues. Here the CDR3 reads CASSQTDREGFYEQYF. CDR3 coding DNA: TGCGCCAGCAGCCAGACAGACAGGGAGGGATTTTACGAGCAGTACTTC.

This clonotype was observed a few times. The rearrangement joins TRBV2 to TRBJ2-1; 14 nucleotides agree with TRBD2. This CDR3 contains 14 residues. Trimming removed 5 bases from V and 8 bases from J; junction bases left unmatched: 2. In germline, CDR1 is SNHLY, CDR2 FYNNEI. The CDR3 nucleotides are TGTGCCAGCAGTTGGACTAGCGGGGGGTATGAGCAGTTCTTC. Its protein product is CASSWTSGGYEQFF.

This clonotype appeared many times. The rearrangement uses TRBV5-1 and TRBJ2-3, with a tentative D call TRBD2 (5 bases). V was pared by 2 bases and J by 6 bases, with 13 bases between. Germline CDR1 SGHRS, CDR2 YFSETQ. The CDR3 contains 14 residues. This CDR3 reads CASSLSPGLDTQYF. In DNA, the CDR3 is TGCGCCAGCAGCTTAAGTCCGGGGTTGGATACGCAGTATTTT.

This clonotype was seen only a few times. The gene calls are TRBV6-5 and TRBJ1-6; the D gene is possibly TRBD1 (6 bases). The CDR3 runs 17 residues. V gave up 2 bases and J gave up 7 bases, with 18 bases separating them. Germline CDR1 is MNHEY and CDR2 is SVGAGI. The CDR3 loop is CASSYAFSQGQNSPLHF. Written as DNA, the CDR3 is TGTGCCAGCAGTTACGCCTTTTCTCAGGGGCAAAATTCACCCCTCCACTTT.

By proportion, this clonotype is medium-sized. This chain joins TRBV6-5 and TRBJ2-7; TRBD2 is a possible D gene (6 bases). Germline V CDR1 and CDR2: MNHEY, SVGAGI. The CDR3 extends over 12 amino acids. V dropped 6 bases and J dropped 6 bases, with 12 bases sitting between them. In DNA form, the CDR3 reads TGTGCCAGCAGGGAGCGGCGGGGCGAGCAGTACTTC. Its protein product is CASRERRGEQYF.

This clonotype showed up many times. In DNA form, the CDR3 reads TGCAGTGCTGGGACTAGCGGCCCCTACAATGAGCAGTTCTTC. Protein: CSAGTSGPYNEQFF. The V and J genes are TRBV20-1 and TRBJ2-1; TRBD2 agrees at 11 bases. This CDR3 spans 14 amino acids. Germline-derived CDR1 and CDR2 are DFQATT and SNEGSKA (reference sequence). Trimming at V came to 5 bases and at J to 2 bases, leaving 2 bases not matched to a gene.

The chain has TRBV18 and TRBJ2-4; 10 nucleotides match TRBD2. The V and J ends lost 3 bases and 0 bases, in that order; junction bases with no gene match: 5. The length of the CDR3 is 17 residues. The germline CDR1 and CDR2 sequences are KGHSH and LQKENI. CDR3 loop: CASSPTSGALAKNIQYF. CDR3 nucleotides: TGTGCCAGCTCACCCACTAGCGGGGCTCTAGCCAAAAACATTCAGTACTTC.

V usage is TRBV18 and J usage is TRBJ2-5; TRBD1 matches at 10 bases. The CDR3 consists of 17 residues. CDR1 and CDR2 (germline): KGHSH, LQKENI. V was clipped by 3 bases and J by 2 bases; unmatched bases: 9. The CDR3 nucleotides read TGTGCCAGCTCACCGGGGACAGGGGTCATACATCAAGAGACCCAGTACTTC. Protein sequence: CASSPGTGVIHQETQYF.

This clonotype was counted only a few times. The gene calls are TRBV6-6 and TRBJ1-2; D not certain. The V gene's germline CDR1 is MNHNY and CDR2 SVGAGI (reference sequence). The germline V and J ends were trimmed by 5 bases and 4 bases, with 17 bases remaining between them. This CDR3 is 15 amino acids long. The CDR3 here is CASSPPAGEGYGYTF. The CDR3 DNA reads as TGTGCCAGCAGTCCGCCAGCCGGAGAAGGCTATGGCTACACCTTC.

This clonotype has a handful of counts. The chain uses TRBV6-2 or TRBV6-3 and TRBJ1-6, with D unresolved. V was shortened by 2 bases and J by 11 bases, with 4 bases between the two germline ends. The germline gives CDR1 MNHEY, CDR2 SVGEGT. The CDR3 runs 11 residues. The CDR3 loop is CASSYPAPLHF. The CDR3, as DNA: TGTGCCAGCAGTTACCCTGCACCCCTCCACTTT.

CDR3 region: CASSPFPQEGEQYF. In DNA, the CDR3 is TGTGCCAGCAGCCCCTTTCCCCAGGAGGGCGAGCAGTACTTC. This chain connects TRBV12-3 or TRBV12-4 to TRBJ2-7, with D possibly being TRBD2 (6 bases). Between the trimmed V and J ends, which lost 6 bases and 6 bases, there was a span of 18 bases. The CDR3 covers 14 residues.

This clonotype appeared many times. The J gene is TRBJ2-3, the V gene TRBV6-6; 13 bases fit TRBD2. This CDR3 contains 16 residues. Germline V gene lookup returns CDR1 MNHNY and CDR2 SVGAGI (reference sequence). V gave up 5 bases and J gave up 3 bases; unmatched junction bases: 5. The CDR3 protein is CASSNGLAGVTDTQYF. CDR3 nucleotides: TGTGCCAGCAGTAACGGACTAGCGGGGGTTACAGATACGCAGTATTTT.

CDR3 in amino acids: CSARAFDEQYF. DNA for the CDR3: TGCAGTGCTAGGGCGTTCGACGAGCAGTACTTC. J is TRBJ2-7 and V is TRBV20-1; D is ambiguous. V was pared by 3 bases and J by 5 bases, with 8 bases between. Germline V lookup: CDR1 DFQATT, CDR2 SNEGSKA (reference sequence). The CDR3 length is 11 residues.

The chain is built from TRBV7-6 and TRBJ2-7; D is unresolved. CDR1 and CDR2 (germline): SGHVS, FNYEAQ. The CDR3 is made up of 14 amino acids. V was pared by 5 bases and J by 6 bases, with 17 bases between. The CDR3 region is CASSPMGSLREQYF. The CDR3 DNA follows: TGTGCCAGCAGCCCAATGGGGTCTTTACGCGAGCAGTACTTC.

The table lists this clonotype with a few counts. This chain uses TRBV12-3 or TRBV12-4 with TRBJ2-3, with D perhaps matching TRBD1 (5 bases). The V and J ends lost 3 bases and 5 bases respectively, with 12 bases between them. The CDR3 totals 14 residues. DNA for the CDR3: TGTGCCAGCAGTTTTTTCCAGGGTGTAGATACGCAGTATTTT. This gives the protein CASSFFQGVDTQYF.

This clonotype was observed a few times. The chain combines TRBV20-1 with TRBJ2-1; the D gene is possibly TRBD2 (6 bases). The CDR3 runs 15 residues. The V gene's germline CDR1 is DFQATT and CDR2 SNEGSKA (reference sequence). The germline V and J ends were trimmed by 4 bases and 2 bases, with 15 bases remaining between them. Written as DNA, the CDR3 is TGCAGTGCTATGACTGCGGGGATCACCTACAATGAGCAGTTCTTC. It translates to CSAMTAGITYNEQFF.

This clonotype was counted at least ten times. The chain employs TRBV5-4 and TRBJ2-2; D gene ambiguous. Germline V gene data show CDR1 as SGHNT and CDR2 as YYREEE (reference sequence). The V gene lost 0 bases and the J gene lost 4 bases, with 7 bases spanning the gap. There are 14 residues in the CDR3. CDR3 sequence: CASSLAVATGELFF. In nucleotides, the CDR3 is TGTGCCAGCAGCTTGGCGGTGGCCACCGGGGAGCTGTTTTTT.